The 17 T cell receptor beta chains below were found in one sample sequenced in a study of blood T cell repertoires in COVID-19. TCRdb's table, derived via immunoSEQ multiplex PCR, lists solely in-frame clones and lacks some. The sample carries some 530,000 clones, 70% to 90% recorded once. The specimen was peripheral blood. These receptors all come from a human donor in a cohort sampled during active COVID-19.

The chain has TRBV7-2 and TRBJ2-7; 11 bases align to TRBD2. Losses at the gene ends were 5 bases for V and 3 bases for J; bases not matched to a gene: 3. Looked up from germline, CDR1 is SGHTA and CDR2 is FQGNSA. The CDR3 has 14 amino acids. DNA for the CDR3: TGTGCCAGCAGCATGACTAGCGGGAACTACGAGCAGTACTTC. Its protein product is CASSMTSGNYEQYF.

In this sample, this clone turned up a few times. The chain joins TRBV29-1 to TRBJ2-1, with TRBD1 as a possible D gene (5 bases). CDR3 length: 11 residues. Trimming took off 8 bases at V and 9 bases at J, with 14 bases between the two ends. CDR1 is SQVTM and CDR2 is ANQGSEA in the germline V gene. The CDR3 DNA reads as TGCAGCTCGGAAAGGGGCGCTGAGCAGTTCTTC. Amino acids: CSSERGAEQFF.

CDR3 in amino acids: CASSRGGPYGYTF. The CDR3 DNA sequence: TGTGCCAGCAGCCGGGGGGGGCCCTATGGCTACACCTTC. The chain employs TRBV7-2 and TRBJ1-2; tentative D call: TRBD1 (6 bases). Germline CDR1 SGHTA, CDR2 FQGNSA. This CDR3 spans 13 amino acids. The germline V and J ends were trimmed by 5 bases and 4 bases, with 11 bases remaining between them.

This chain connects TRBV21-1 to TRBJ1-2; the D segment call TRBD1 is taken from the table without a DNA check. TRBV21-1 is a pseudogene segment. The CDR3 totals 15 residues. The CDR3 reads CASSKDRQLDYGYTF. The CDR3, as DNA: TGTGCCAGCAGCAAGGACAGGCAGCTCGACTATGGCTACACCTTC.

The V and J genes are TRBV15 and TRBJ1-5; no clear D. Germline-derived CDR1 and CDR2 are LNHNV and YYDKDF (reference sequence). Between the trimmed V and J ends, which lost 3 bases and 7 bases, there was a span of 7 bases. This CDR3 comprises 12 residues. CDR3 coding DNA: TGTGCCACCAGCAGGAGTCAACAGCCCCAGCATTTT. It translates to CATSRSQQPQHF. The variable domain in full, with the rest retrieved from reference TRBV15 and TRBJ1-5, is DAMVIQNPRYQVTQFGKPVTLSCSQTLNHNVMYWYQQKSSQAPKLLFHYYDKDFNNEADTPDNFQSRRPNTSFCFLDIRSPGLGDTAMYLCATSRSQQPQHFGDGTRLSIL.

This chain joins TRBV4-3 and TRBJ1-4; D is unresolved. This CDR3 spans 13 amino acids. CDR1 and CDR2 from the germline V gene are LGHNA and YSLEER. The V end was cut by 4 bases, the J end by 5 bases, with 8 bases between. In DNA, the CDR3 is TGCGCCAGCAGCCGCGGAGTCAATGAAAAACTGTTTTTT. Translation gives CASSRGVNEKLFF.

The rearrangement uses TRBV10-3 and TRBJ2-7; D gene unclear. The CDR3 extends over 11 amino acids. Per germline, CDR1 ENHRY and CDR2 SYGVKD. Between the trimmed V and J ends, which lost 6 bases and 6 bases, there was a span of 9 bases. The CDR3 coding sequence is TGTGCCATCAGGGAGAAAGCCGAGCAGTACTTC. This encodes CAIREKAEQYF.

Of note for this clone: Different DNA sequences within this sample yield the same CDR3. The chain uses TRBV20-1 and TRBJ2-1, with 8 bases aligning to TRBD2. The CDR3 is 14 amino acids. J was trimmed by 4 bases and V by 3 bases; bases with no gene match: 5. Germline values: CDR1 DFQATT, CDR2 SNEGSKA (reference sequence). CDR3 sequence (DNA): TGCAGTGCTAGTGACGGGAGGGCTTACAATGAGCAGTTCTTC. It encodes CSASDGRAYNEQFF.

The J gene is TRBJ2-1, the V gene TRBV5-4; D is perhaps TRBD2 (5 bases). Trimming pared 7 bases from V and 5 bases from J, leaving 19 bases between. The CDR3 has 15 amino acids. Germline V gene sequence: CDR1 SGHNT, CDR2 YYREEE (reference sequence). CDR3 sequence: CASQLSSGPNNEQFF. The CDR3 coding sequence is TGTGCCAGCCAGCTGTCCAGCGGCCCCAACAATGAGCAGTTCTTC.

This chain links TRBV7-3 with TRBJ2-6; TRBD2 aligns across 7 bases. The germline gives CDR1 SGHTA, CDR2 FQGTGA. This CDR3 is built from 17 residues. V trimming: 4 bases; J trimming: 1 base; junction bases outside the gene matches: 7. The CDR3 coding sequence is TGTGCCAGCAGCTCGGGACTAACCCCTTCTGGGGCCAACGTCCTGACTTTC. It translates to CASSSGLTPSGANVLTF.

This clone appeared a single time. This chain joins TRBV7-3 and TRBJ2-1, with 16 nucleotides matching TRBD2. Germline V gene lookup returns CDR1 SGHTA and CDR2 FQGTGA. Unmatched junction bases numbered 6, after V lost 5 bases and J lost 8 bases. CDR3 length: 16 residues. Here the CDR3 DNA reads TGTGCCAGCAGCCCGGGACTAGCGGGAGGGAGCGATGAGCAGTTCTTC. It translates to CASSPGLAGGSDEQFF.

The chain joins TRBV6-1 to TRBJ2-7; D is unclear. The CDR3 loop spans 17 amino acids. Germline CDR1 reads MNHNS; CDR2 reads SASEGT. With 3 bases removed from V and 2 bases from J, the gap between germline ends came to 20 bases. The CDR3 spells CASSEADWPDIPYEQYF. DNA for the CDR3: TGTGCCAGCAGTGAGGCGGATTGGCCAGATATTCCCTACGAGCAGTACTTC.

This clone was picked up one time. The J gene is TRBJ2-7, the V gene TRBV4-2; 11 bases agree with TRBD2. This CDR3 has 15 residues. Germline V CDR1 and CDR2: LGHNA, YNFKEQ. V lost 5 bases and J lost 2; bases outside the gene matches: 5. Here the CDR3 reads CASSSTSGSPYEQYF. The CDR3, as DNA: TGTGCCAGCAGCAGTACTAGCGGGAGTCCCTACGAGCAGTACTTC.

This clone appeared many times. The V call is TRBV10-1, the J call TRBJ2-3; 7 nucleotides align to TRBD2. The CDR3 consists of 15 residues. Germline values: CDR1 WNHNN, CDR2 SYGVQD (reference sequence). V lost 4 bases to trimming and J lost 1 base; unmatched junction nucleotides: 5. The CDR3, as DNA: TGCGCCAGCAGTGGAGCGGGACCGGGCACAGATACGCAGTATTTT. This translates into CASSGAGPGTDTQYF.

This clone has just one count. This chain links TRBV7-9 with TRBJ2-7; D perhaps matches TRBD2 (5 bases). Trimming took off 5 bases at V and 3 bases at J, with 17 bases between the two ends. Germline V gene lookup returns CDR1 SEHNR and CDR2 FQNEAQ (reference sequence). CDR3 size: 15 residues. The CDR3 here is CASSPPDFRYYEQYF. For the CDR3, the DNA is TGTGCCAGCAGCCCTCCGGACTTTAGATACTACGAGCAGTACTTC.

The V call is TRBV28, the J call TRBJ2-3; 12 bases line up with TRBD2. The CDR3 is 14 residues long. In germline, CDR1 is MDHEN, CDR2 SYDVKM. V lost 6 bases, J lost 7 bases, and 5 bases stayed unmatched. The CDR3 coding sequence is TGTGCCAGCAGGGCTAGCGGGAGGGCAAATACGCAGTATTTT. Its translation is CASRASGRANTQYF. Based on the CDR3 plus reference TRBV28 and TRBJ2-3, the full variable domain is DVKVTQSSRYLVKRTGEKVFLECVQDMDHENMFWYRQDPGLGLRLIYFSYDVKMKEKGDIPEGYSVSREKKERFSLILESASTNQTSMYLCASRASGRANTQYFGPGTRLTVL.

The chain uses TRBV6-1 and TRBJ2-5; 8 nucleotides line up with TRBD1. The CDR3 runs 14 residues. V dropped 6 bases and J dropped 5; count of bases not matched to a gene: 8. Germline V gene sequence: CDR1 MNHNS, CDR2 SASEGT. The CDR3, as DNA: TGTGCCAGCAGACCAGGGGGCGCCCGGGAGACCCAGTACTTC. Translation gives CASRPGGARETQYF.